This T cell receptor beta chain was captured by sequencing in a study of radiation and T cells in renal cell carcinoma. The treatment was: treatment-naive control, cytoreductive nephrectomy. Control samples are tumors resected by cytoreductive nephrectomy without prior radiation. Clear cell pathology was present in this patient's renal cell carcinoma. Study-wide points: Irradiated tumors had higher TCR clonality than control tumors. Dominant CDR3 motifs occupied more repertoire in irradiated than control tumors.

Germline V gene sequence: CDR1 SNHLY, CDR2 FYNNEI. J was trimmed by 7 bases and V by 6 bases; bases with no gene match: 8. This CDR3 contains 15 residues. The protocol was immunoSEQ multiplex PCR, while the TCRdb copy is restricted to in-frame clones and leaves out a portion. The table lists 15,000 to 17,000 clones, approximately 53% of them singletons. Of note for this clone: Its target is unknown.

The specimen was tumor tissue, collected from a patient whose treatment was nephrectomy without radiotherapy. V usage is TRBV2 and J usage is TRBJ1-6, with TRBD1 matching 8 bases. This clonotype was sampled from a middle-aged man with renal cell carcinoma. The CDR3 loop is CASSDRGYGNSPLHF. CDR3 nucleotides: TGTGCCAGCAGCGACAGGGGTTATGGCAATTCACCCCTCCACTTT.